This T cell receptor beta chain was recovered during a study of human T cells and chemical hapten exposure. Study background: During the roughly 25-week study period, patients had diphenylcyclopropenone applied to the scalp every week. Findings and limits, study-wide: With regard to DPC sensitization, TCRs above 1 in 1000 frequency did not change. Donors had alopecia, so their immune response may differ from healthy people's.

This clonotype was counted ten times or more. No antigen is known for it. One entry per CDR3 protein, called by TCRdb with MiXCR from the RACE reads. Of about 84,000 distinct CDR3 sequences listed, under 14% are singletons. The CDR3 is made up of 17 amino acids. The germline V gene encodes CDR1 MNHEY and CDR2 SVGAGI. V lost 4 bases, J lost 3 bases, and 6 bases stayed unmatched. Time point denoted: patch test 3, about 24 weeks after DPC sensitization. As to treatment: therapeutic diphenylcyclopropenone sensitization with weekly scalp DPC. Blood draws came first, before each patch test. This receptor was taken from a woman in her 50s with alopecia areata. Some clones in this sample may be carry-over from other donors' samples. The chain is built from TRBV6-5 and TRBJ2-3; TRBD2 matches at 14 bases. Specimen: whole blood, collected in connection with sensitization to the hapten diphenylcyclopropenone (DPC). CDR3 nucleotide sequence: TGTGCCAGCAGTTCCGGGACTAGCGGGAGCAGTACAGATACGCAGTATTTT. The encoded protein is CASSSGTSGSSTDTQYF.